The clone carrying this T cell receptor beta chain has just one count. The antigen remains undetermined. Repertoires were generated with immunoSEQ multiplex PCR, while TCRdb's copy carries only in-frame clones and drops some. The table has more than 20,000 clones, 75% to 80% seen once; the top ten hold roughly 6.5%. The CDR3 is 14 residues long. Trimming removed 1 base at V and 2 bases at J, with 8 bases between. Germline V CDR1 and CDR2: MNHEY, SVGEGT. The sample belongs to a study of vaccination effects on CD4 cells after COVID-19. Ahead of sequencing, the ViraFEST assay grew antigen-specific CD4+ T cells using viral peptide pools. Subsequent to approximately 11 days of culture, CD4+ T cells were isolated. Subjects were given two BNT162b2 or mRNA-1273 vaccine doses. Half the medium was replaced with IL-2 medium on days 3 and 7.

The sequenced sample was CD4+ T cells from PBMCs cultured with SARS-CoV-2 spike peptides, obtained after COVID-19 vaccination. The V and J genes are TRBV6-2 or TRBV6-3 and TRBJ2-5; D is unclear. The receptor's source is a human donor who received a COVID-19 vaccine. Some clones in this sample may be carry-over from other donors' samples. The CDR3: CASSYYRKQETQYF. The CDR3 nucleotides read TGTGCCAGCAGTTACTACCGGAAACAAGAGACCCAGTACTTC.